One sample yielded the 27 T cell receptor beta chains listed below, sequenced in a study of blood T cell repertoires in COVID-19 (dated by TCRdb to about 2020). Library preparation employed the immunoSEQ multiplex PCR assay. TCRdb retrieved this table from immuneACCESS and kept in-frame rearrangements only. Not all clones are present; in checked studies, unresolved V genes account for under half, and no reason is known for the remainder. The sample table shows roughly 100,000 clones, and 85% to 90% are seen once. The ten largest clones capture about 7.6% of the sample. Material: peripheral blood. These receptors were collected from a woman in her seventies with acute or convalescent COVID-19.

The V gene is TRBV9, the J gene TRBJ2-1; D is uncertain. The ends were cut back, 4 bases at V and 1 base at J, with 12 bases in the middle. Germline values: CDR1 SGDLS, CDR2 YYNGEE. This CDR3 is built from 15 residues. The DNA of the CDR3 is TGTGCCAGCAGCTCCCACTATGGGTCCTACAATGAGCAGTTCTTC. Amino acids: CASSSHYGSYNEQFF.

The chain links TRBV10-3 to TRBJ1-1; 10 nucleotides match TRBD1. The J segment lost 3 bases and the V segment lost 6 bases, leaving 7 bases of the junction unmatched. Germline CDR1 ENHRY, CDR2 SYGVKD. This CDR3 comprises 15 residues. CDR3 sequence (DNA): TGTGCCATCAGACGACAGGGGGCTTTGGACACTGAAGCTTTCTTT. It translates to CAIRRQGALDTEAFF.

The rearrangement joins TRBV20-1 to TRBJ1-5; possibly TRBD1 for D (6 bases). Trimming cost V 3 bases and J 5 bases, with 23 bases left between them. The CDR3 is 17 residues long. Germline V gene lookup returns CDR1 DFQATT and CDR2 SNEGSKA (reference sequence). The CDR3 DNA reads TGCAGTGCTAGTTCGCTTAAAAAAGTCAGGGGACATCAGCCCCAGCATTTT. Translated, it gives CSASSLKKVRGHQPQHF.

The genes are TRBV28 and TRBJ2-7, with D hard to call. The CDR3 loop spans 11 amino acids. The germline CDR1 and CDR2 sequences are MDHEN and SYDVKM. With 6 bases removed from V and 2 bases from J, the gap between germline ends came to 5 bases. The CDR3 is CASSETYEQYF. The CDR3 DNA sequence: TGTGCCAGCAGCGAGACCTACGAGCAGTACTTC. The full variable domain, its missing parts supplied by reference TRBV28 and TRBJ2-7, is DVKVTQSSRYLVKRTGEKVFLECVQDMDHENMFWYRQDPGLGLRLIYFSYDVKMKEKGDIPEGYSVSREKKERFSLILESASTNQTSMYLCASSETYEQYFGPGTRLTVT.

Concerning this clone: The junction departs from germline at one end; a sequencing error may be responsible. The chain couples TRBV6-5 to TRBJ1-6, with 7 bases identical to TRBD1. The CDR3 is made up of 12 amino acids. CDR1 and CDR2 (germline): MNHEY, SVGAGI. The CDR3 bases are TGTGCCAGCAGTTACCCAGAGGGGGCCCCCTCCTTT. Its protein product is CASSYPEGAPSF.

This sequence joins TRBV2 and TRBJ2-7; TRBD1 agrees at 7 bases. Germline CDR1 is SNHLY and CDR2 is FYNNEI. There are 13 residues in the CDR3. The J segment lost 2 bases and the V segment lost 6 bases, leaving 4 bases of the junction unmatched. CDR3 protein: CASRTGWTYEQYF. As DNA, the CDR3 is TGTGCCAGCAGGACAGGGTGGACCTACGAGCAGTACTTC.

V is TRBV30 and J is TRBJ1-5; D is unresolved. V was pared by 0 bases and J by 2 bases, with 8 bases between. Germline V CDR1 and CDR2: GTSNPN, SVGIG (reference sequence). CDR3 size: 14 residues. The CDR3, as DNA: TGTGCCTGGAGTGTAGGTCGGGGCAATCAGCCCCAGCATTTT. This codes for CAWSVGRGNQPQHF. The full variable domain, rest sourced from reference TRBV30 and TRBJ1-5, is SQTIHQWPATLVQPVGSPLSLECTVEGTSNPNLYWYRQAAGRGLQLLFYSVGIGQISSEVPQNLSASRPQDRQFILSSKKLLLSDSGFYLCAWSVGRGNQPQHFGDGTRLSIL.

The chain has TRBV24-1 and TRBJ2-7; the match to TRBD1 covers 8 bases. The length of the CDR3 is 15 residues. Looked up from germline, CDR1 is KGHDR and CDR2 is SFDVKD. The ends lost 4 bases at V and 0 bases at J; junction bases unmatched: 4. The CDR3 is CATSEGQGISYEQYF. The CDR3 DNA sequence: TGTGCCACCAGTGAAGGACAGGGCATCTCCTACGAGCAGTACTTC.

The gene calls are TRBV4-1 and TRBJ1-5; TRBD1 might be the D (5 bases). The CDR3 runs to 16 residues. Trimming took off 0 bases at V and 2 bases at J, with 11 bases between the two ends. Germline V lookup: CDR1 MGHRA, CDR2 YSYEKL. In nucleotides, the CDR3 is TGCGCCAGCAGCCAAGAGGGGGGTGCAGGCAATCAGCCCCAGCATTTT. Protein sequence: CASSQEGGAGNQPQHF.

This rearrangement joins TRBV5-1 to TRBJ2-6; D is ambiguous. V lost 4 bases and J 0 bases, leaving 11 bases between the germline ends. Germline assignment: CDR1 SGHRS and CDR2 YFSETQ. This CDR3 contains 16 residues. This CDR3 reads CASSTPHHSGANVLTF. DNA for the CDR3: TGCGCCAGCAGCACCCCACACCACTCTGGGGCCAACGTCCTGACTTTC.

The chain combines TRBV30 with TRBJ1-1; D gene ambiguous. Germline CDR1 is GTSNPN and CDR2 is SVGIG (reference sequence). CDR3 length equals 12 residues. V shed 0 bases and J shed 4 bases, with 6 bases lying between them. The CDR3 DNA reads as TGTGCCTGGAGTGTACCGGGCACTGAAGCTTTCTTT. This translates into CAWSVPGTEAFF.

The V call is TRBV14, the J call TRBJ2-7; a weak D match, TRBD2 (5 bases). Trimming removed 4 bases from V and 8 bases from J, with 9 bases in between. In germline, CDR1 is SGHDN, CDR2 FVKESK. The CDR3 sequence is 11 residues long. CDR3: CASSPGYKQYF. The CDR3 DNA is TGTGCCAGCAGCCCGGGGTACAAGCAGTACTTC.

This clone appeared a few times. The CDR3 region has the DNA TGTGCCAGCAGCTTCCGGGAGGGTGAGCAGTACTTC. As protein: CASSFREGEQYF. The V call is TRBV5-4, the J call TRBJ2-7; 8 bases line up with TRBD2. The CDR3 is 12 residues long. Germline-derived CDR1 and CDR2 are SGHNT and YYREEE (reference sequence). Trimming removed 2 bases from V and 7 bases from J; junction bases left unmatched: 2.

The CDR3 spells CASSYLGGDTEAFF. As DNA, the CDR3 is TGTGCCAGCAGTTACTTGGGGGGAGACACTGAAGCTTTCTTT. The chain recombines TRBV6-6 with TRBJ1-1; possibly TRBD1 for D (5 bases). The CDR3 sequence is 14 residues long. Trimming removed 1 base at V and 3 bases at J, with 9 bases between. The germline V gene has CDR1 MNHNY and CDR2 SVGAGI (reference sequence).

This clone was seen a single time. The CDR3 sequence is CASTDRVTSTKQYF. The CDR3 bases are TGTGCCAGCACGGACAGAGTAACCTCTACGAAGCAGTACTTC. The gene calls are TRBV5-6 and TRBJ2-7; tentative D call: TRBD1 (6 bases). Germline loops: CDR1 SGHDT, CDR2 YYEEEE. The CDR3 covers 14 residues. Trimming stripped 6 bases from V and 8 bases from J, with 21 bases between.

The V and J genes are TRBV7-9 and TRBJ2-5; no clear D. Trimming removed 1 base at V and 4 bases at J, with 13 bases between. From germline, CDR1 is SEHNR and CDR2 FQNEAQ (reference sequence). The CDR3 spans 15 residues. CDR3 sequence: CASSLGTGSLETQYF. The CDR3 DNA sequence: TGTGCCAGCAGCTTAGGCACCGGGTCCTTAGAGACCCAGTACTTC.

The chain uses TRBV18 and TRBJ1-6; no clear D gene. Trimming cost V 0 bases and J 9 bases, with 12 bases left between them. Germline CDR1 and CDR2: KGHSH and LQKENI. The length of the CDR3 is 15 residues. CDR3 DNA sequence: TGTGCCAGCTCACCACCGCGAGGGTCAGGTTCACCCCTCCACTTT. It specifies CASSPPRGSGSPLHF.

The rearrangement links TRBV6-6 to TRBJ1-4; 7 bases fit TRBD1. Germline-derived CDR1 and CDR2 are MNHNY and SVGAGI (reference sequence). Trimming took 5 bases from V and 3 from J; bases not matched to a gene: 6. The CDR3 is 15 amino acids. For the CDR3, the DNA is TGTGCCAGCAGTGTCAGGGACAGAGCTAATGAAAAACTGTTTTTT. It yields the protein CASSVRDRANEKLFF.

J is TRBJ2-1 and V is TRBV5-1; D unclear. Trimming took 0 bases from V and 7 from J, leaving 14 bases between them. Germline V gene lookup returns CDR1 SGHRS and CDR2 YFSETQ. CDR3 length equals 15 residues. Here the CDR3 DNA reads TGCGCCAGCAGCTTGGCAGCTGACTGGTCTAATGAGCAGTTCTTC. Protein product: CASSLAADWSNEQFF. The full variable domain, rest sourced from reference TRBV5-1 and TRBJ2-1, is KAGVTQTPRYLIKTRGQQVTLSCSPISGHRSVSWYQQTPGQGLQFLFEYFSETQRNKGNFPGRFSGRQFSNSRSEMNVSTLELGDSALYLCASSLAADWSNEQFFGPGTRLTVL.

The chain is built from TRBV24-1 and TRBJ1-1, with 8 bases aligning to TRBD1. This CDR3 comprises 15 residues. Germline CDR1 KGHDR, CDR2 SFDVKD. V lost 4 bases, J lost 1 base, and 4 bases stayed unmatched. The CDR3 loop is CATSEGQGQNTEAFF. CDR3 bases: TGTGCCACCAGTGAAGGACAGGGACAGAACACTGAAGCTTTCTTT.

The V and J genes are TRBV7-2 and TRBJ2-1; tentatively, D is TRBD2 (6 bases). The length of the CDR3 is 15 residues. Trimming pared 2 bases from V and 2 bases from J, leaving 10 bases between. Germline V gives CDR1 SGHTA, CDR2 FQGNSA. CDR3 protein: CASSLRGGTYNEQFF. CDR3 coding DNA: TGTGCCAGCAGCTTAAGGGGCGGGACCTACAATGAGCAGTTCTTC.

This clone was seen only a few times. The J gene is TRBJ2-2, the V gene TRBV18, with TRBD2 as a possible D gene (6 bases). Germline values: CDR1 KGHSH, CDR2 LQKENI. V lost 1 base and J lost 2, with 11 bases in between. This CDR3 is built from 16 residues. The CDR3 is CASSPLGLSNTGELFF. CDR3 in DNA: TGTGCCAGCTCACCACTTGGACTAAGTAACACCGGGGAGCTGTTTTTT.

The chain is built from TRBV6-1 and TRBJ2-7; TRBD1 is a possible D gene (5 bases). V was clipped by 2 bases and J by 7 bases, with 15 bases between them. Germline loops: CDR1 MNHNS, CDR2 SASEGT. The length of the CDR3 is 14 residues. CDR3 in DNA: TGTGCCAGCAGTGAATACAGCAGGGTCAGGGAGCAGTACTTC. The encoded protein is CASSEYSRVREQYF.

In nucleotides, the CDR3 is TGTGCCATCAGTGAGAAGGCAGGGGAAAACTATGGCTACACCTTC. It is translated as CAISEKAGENYGYTF. The chain uses TRBV10-3 and TRBJ1-2; D is possibly TRBD1 (6 bases). Trimming pared 2 bases from V and 2 bases from J, leaving 12 bases between. Germline V CDR1 and CDR2: ENHRY, SYGVKD. This CDR3 is built from 15 residues.

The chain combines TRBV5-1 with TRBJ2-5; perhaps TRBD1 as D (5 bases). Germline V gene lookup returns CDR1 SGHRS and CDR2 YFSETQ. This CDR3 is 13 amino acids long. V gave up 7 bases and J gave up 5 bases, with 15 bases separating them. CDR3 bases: TGCGCCAGCTCCTCAGGGAACTGGGAGACCCAGTACTTC. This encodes CASSSGNWETQYF.

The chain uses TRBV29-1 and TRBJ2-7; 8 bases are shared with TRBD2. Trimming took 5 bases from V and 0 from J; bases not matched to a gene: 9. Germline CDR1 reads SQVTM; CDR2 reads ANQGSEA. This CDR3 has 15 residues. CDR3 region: CSVTGGGRSSYEQYF. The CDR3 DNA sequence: TGCAGCGTTACCGGGGGGGGCAGGAGCTCCTACGAGCAGTACTTC.

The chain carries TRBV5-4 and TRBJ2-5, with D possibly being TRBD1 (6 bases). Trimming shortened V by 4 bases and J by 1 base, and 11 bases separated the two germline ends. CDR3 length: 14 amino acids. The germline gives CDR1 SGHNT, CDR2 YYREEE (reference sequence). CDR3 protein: CASSGGQLQETQYF. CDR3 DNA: TGTGCCAGCAGCGGAGGACAGCTCCAAGAGACCCAGTACTTC.